The 19 T cell receptor beta chains below were found in one sample sequenced in a study of T cells in Graves' hyperthyroidism and ophthalmopathy. Researchers took RNA transcripts and amplified the TCR beta CDR3 regions from them. During a first-round RT-PCR of the TCR CDR3, the HTBI primer set was used. MiXCR, run by TCRdb on the multiplex PCR reads, gives a single entry per CDR3 protein. The sample contains about 600,000 distinct CDR3 sequences, 16% of which appear only once. Sequenced: blood. The receptors derive from a woman in her 40s with Graves' ophthalmopathy.

This clonotype was found many times. The chain couples TRBV5-1 to TRBJ2-4; D remains ambiguous. The CDR3 loop spans 13 amino acids. Per germline, CDR1 SGHRS and CDR2 YFSETQ. The germline V and J ends were trimmed by 1 base and 5 bases, with 7 bases remaining between them. The CDR3 loop is CASSLFSQNIQYF. The CDR3 DNA reads TGCGCCAGCAGCTTGTTTAGTCAAAACATTCAGTACTTC.

This clonotype was counted ten times or more. V gene TRBV20-1 combines with J gene TRBJ1-2, with D perhaps TRBD1 (6 bases). Trimming took off 0 bases at V and 4 bases at J, with 15 bases between the two ends. CDR1 is DFQATT, CDR2 SNEGSKA, per germline (reference sequence). The CDR3 loop spans 15 amino acids. The CDR3 DNA reads TGCAGTGCTAGAGATGAGTCAGGACAGATCTATGGCTACACCTTC. Its protein product is CSARDESGQIYGYTF.

Ten or more counts support this clonotype. This chain's CDR3 is CASSPLGGDGGEAFF. The CDR3 DNA is TGTGCCAGCAGCCCACTCGGTGGGGATGGAGGTGAAGCTTTCTTT. The J gene is TRBJ1-1, the V gene TRBV11-2; no definite D call. The CDR3 is 15 amino acids. V dropped 5 bases and J dropped 7 bases, with 20 bases sitting between them. CDR1 and CDR2 from the germline V gene are SGHAT and FQNNGV.

In this sample, this clonotype turned up a few times. The chain links TRBV7-9 to TRBJ2-6, with a possible D match to TRBD2 (5 bases). Trimming cost V 7 bases and J 3 bases, with 13 bases left between them. Per the germline V gene, CDR1 is SEHNR and CDR2 is FQNEAQ (reference sequence). The CDR3 has 15 amino acids. The DNA for the CDR3 is TGTGCCAGCATCGTCGGGGAGATTGGGGCCAACGTCCTGACTTTC. Translated, it gives CASIVGEIGANVLTF.

This clonotype was counted many times. The rearrangement uses TRBV5-1 and TRBJ2-3, with TRBD2 identical over 7 bases. The CDR3 extends over 15 amino acids. The trim removed 4 bases at V and 2 bases at J, leaving 7 bases unmatched. In germline, CDR1 is SGHRS, CDR2 YFSETQ. The CDR3 loop reads CASSPGLTNTDTQYF. CDR3 in DNA: TGCGCCAGCAGCCCGGGACTAACCAACACAGATACGCAGTATTTT.

With respect to this clonotype: A much larger clone differs from this one at a single base, so this may be a read error. V gene TRBV11-2 combines with J gene TRBJ2-1; 8 nucleotides line up with TRBD2. With V trimmed by 5 bases and J by 4 bases, 10 bases remained unmatched. The CDR3 covers 16 residues. CDR1 is SGHAT and CDR2 is FQNNGV in the germline V gene. The CDR3 sequence is CASSPEGLVGYNEQFF. The CDR3 nucleotides read TGTGCCAGCAGCCCCGAGGGACTAGTGGGATACAATGAGCAGTTCTTC.

This clonotype was recorded a few times. V is TRBV6-1 and J is TRBJ1-3, with D unclear. This CDR3 is 15 amino acids long. Germline V gives CDR1 MNHNS, CDR2 SASEGT. V lost 1 base and J 2 bases, leaving 9 bases between the germline ends. The CDR3 region is CASSEGGSPGNTIYF. The DNA for the CDR3 is TGTGCCAGCAGTGAAGGGGGATCCCCTGGAAACACCATATATTTT.

The V call is TRBV10-3, the J call TRBJ1-1, with 9 bases fitting TRBD1. J was trimmed by 5 bases and V by 8 bases; bases with no gene match: 6. The germline CDR1 and CDR2 sequences are ENHRY and SYGVKD. The CDR3 has 13 residues. The CDR3 bases are TGTGCCATCTCTTCGACAGGGGGAACTGAAGCTTTCTTT. Protein: CAISSTGGTEAFF.

V is TRBV9 and J is TRBJ2-1; 9 bases match TRBD2. Germline lookup yields CDR1 SGDLS and CDR2 YYNGEE. J lost 1 base, V lost 3 bases, and 8 bases had no gene match. The CDR3 is 17 residues long. CDR3 residues: CASSEDYGLASYNEQFF. DNA for the CDR3: TGTGCCAGCAGCGAAGACTACGGACTAGCGTCCTACAATGAGCAGTTCTTC.

The table lists this clonotype with a few counts. The chain links TRBV7-2 to TRBJ2-2, with D uncertain. The CDR3 contains 13 residues. CDR1 and CDR2 (germline): SGHTA, FQGNSA. The V and J ends lost 6 bases and 6 bases respectively, with 11 bases between them. The CDR3: CASRKLRAGELFF. CDR3 coding DNA: TGTGCCAGCAGAAAACTACGGGCCGGGGAGCTGTTTTTT.

This clonotype occurred many times. The chain joins TRBV18 to TRBJ2-7, with D perhaps given as TRBD1 or TRBD2 (5 bases each). Trimming stripped 0 bases from V and 6 bases from J, with 12 bases between. This CDR3 region has 14 residues. Germline CDR1 KGHSH, CDR2 LQKENI. The CDR3 DNA follows: TGTGCCAGCTCACCACCCGGTACAGGAGGCGAGCAGTACTTC. Its protein product is CASSPPGTGGEQYF.

The sample holds many counts of this clonotype. The chain couples TRBV28 to TRBJ2-5; TRBD2 agrees at 7 bases. Germline-derived CDR1 and CDR2 are MDHEN and SYDVKM. The CDR3 is 14 residues long. V shed 7 bases, J shed 5 bases, and the junction held 10 bases outside the gene matches. The CDR3 region is CASTPGGSWETQYF. For the CDR3, the DNA is TGTGCCAGCACCCCGGGCGGGAGTTGGGAGACCCAGTACTTC.

This clonotype has at least ten counts. The chain uses TRBV10-2 and TRBJ1-5, with D unresolved. The germline V gene has CDR1 WSHSY and CDR2 SAAADI. The CDR3 length is 13 residues. V was clipped by 4 bases and J by 4 bases, with 8 bases between them. The CDR3 region is CASSGRQNQPQHF. The CDR3 coding sequence is TGCGCCAGCAGTGGTCGGCAAAATCAGCCCCAGCATTTT.

As concerns this clonotype: A much bigger clone sits one base away, suggesting this may be a read error. This sequence joins TRBV30 and TRBJ2-5, with D unresolved. The CDR3 consists of 13 residues. Germline lookup yields CDR1 GTSNPN and CDR2 SVGIG (reference sequence). CDR3 bases: TGTGCCTGGAATCTGGGCCCCCAAGAGACCCAGTGCTTC. This encodes CAWNLGPQETQCF.

CDR3 nucleotide sequence: TGTGCCAGTAGTATCCCGGGACAGGCGAACACTGAAGCTTTCTTT. The encoded protein is CASSIPGQANTEAFF. The V gene is TRBV19, the J gene TRBJ1-1, with TRBD1 matching 8 bases. CDR1 is LNHDA and CDR2 is SQIVND in the germline V gene (reference sequence). There are 15 residues in the CDR3. V lost 3 bases, J lost 1 base, and 4 bases stayed unmatched.

This chain links TRBV6-1 with TRBJ1-3; D ambiguous. Germline V gives CDR1 MNHNS, CDR2 SASEGT. CDR3 length: 16 amino acids. Trimming left V 0 bases short and J 0 bases short, with 9 bases between. The CDR3 DNA follows: TGTGCCAGCAGTGAAGCGGTAGGGCACTCTGGAAACACCATATATTTT. It specifies CASSEAVGHSGNTIYF.

The chain uses TRBV5-5 and TRBJ2-3, with 9 bases that match TRBD1. CDR3 length: 15 amino acids. CDR1 is SGHKS and CDR2 is YYEKEE in the germline V gene (reference sequence). J lost 5 bases, V lost 0 bases, and 4 bases had no gene match. The CDR3 nucleotides read TGTGCCAGCAGCTTGGTAGGGGACAGGGTAGATACGCAGTATTTT. Its translation: CASSLVGDRVDTQYF. The full variable domain, completed using reference TRBV5-5 and TRBJ2-3, is DAGVTQSPTHLIKTRGQQVTLRCSPISGHKSVSWYQQVLGQGPQFIFQYYEKEERGRGNFPDRFSARQFPNYSSELNVNALLLGDSALYLCASSLVGDRVDTQYFGPGTRLTVL.

Concerning this clonotype itself: A clone one base away is much larger, so this may be a read error. The chain uses TRBV10-3 and TRBJ1-1; no firm D call. V lost 5 bases and J lost 3, with 10 bases in between. Germline CDR1 ENHRY, CDR2 SYGVKD. This CDR3 spans 13 amino acids. This CDR3 is CAISRMGYTEAFF. CDR3 DNA sequence: TGTGCCATCAGTAGGATGGGGTACACTGAAGCTTTCTTT.

This clonotype was seen ten or more times. The V and J genes are TRBV18 and TRBJ2-3, with a weak D call TRBD2 (5 bases). The ends were cut back, 5 bases at V and 4 bases at J, with 10 bases in the middle. This CDR3 has 13 amino acids. The germline gives CDR1 KGHSH, CDR2 LQKENI. The CDR3 region has the DNA TGTGCCAGCTCAGGGCTAGCAGCAGATACGCAGTATTTT. This translates into CASSGLAADTQYF.